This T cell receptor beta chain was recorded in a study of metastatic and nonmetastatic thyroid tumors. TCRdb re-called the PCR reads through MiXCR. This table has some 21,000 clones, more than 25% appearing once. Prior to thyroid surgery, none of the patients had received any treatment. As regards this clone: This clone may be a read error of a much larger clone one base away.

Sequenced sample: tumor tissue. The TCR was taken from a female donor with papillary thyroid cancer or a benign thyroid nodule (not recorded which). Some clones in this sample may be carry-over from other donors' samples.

The CDR3 region has the DNA TGTGCCAGCAGTTTAGGGGGACAGGGATCGAATGAAGCTTCCTTT. As protein: CASSLGGQGSNEASF. The genes are TRBV28 and TRBJ1-1, with TRBD1 identical over 9 bases. Germline V lookup: CDR1 MDHEN, CDR2 SYDVKM. The CDR3 runs 15 residues.